These 30 T cell receptor beta chains originate from one sample sequenced in a study of blood T cell repertoires in COVID-19. Repertoires were generated with immunoSEQ multiplex PCR, while TCRdb's copy carries only in-frame clones and drops some. The sample has approximately 260,000 clones; 70% to 90% are singletons. Sequenced sample: peripheral blood. The receptors were sampled from a man aged 55 to 70 who had recovered from COVID-19.

This clone was picked up a small number of times. The chain combines TRBV19 with TRBJ1-3; D not certain. Deletions cut 8 bases from V and 0 bases from J, with 14 bases between. The CDR3 is 15 residues long. The V gene's germline CDR1 is LNHDA and CDR2 SQIVND (reference sequence). The CDR3 DNA sequence: TGTGCCAGTTGGAGCACGCGAAACTCTGGAAACACCATATATTTT. This codes for CASWSTRNSGNTIYF.

The table lists this clone with a few counts. This chain links TRBV24-1 with TRBJ2-2; TRBD2 aligns across 9 bases. V shed 6 bases, J shed 5 bases, and the junction held 3 bases outside the gene matches. From germline, CDR1 is KGHDR and CDR2 SFDVKD. The CDR3 is 14 amino acids. The CDR3 spells CATSSGGPTGELFF. DNA of the CDR3: TGTGCCACCAGTAGCGGGGGGCCAACCGGGGAGCTGTTTTTT.

V gene TRBV2 combines with J gene TRBJ1-2; 7 bases map to TRBD1. This CDR3 is built from 14 residues. The V and J ends lost 2 bases and 4 bases, in that order; junction bases with no gene match: 4. Germline CDR1 reads SNHLY; CDR2 reads FYNNEI. CDR3 in DNA: TGTGCCAGCAGTGAACAACAGGGGTCCTATGGCTACACCTTC. Protein sequence: CASSEQQGSYGYTF.

V usage is TRBV27 and J usage is TRBJ2-7, with D uncertain. Trimming removed 2 bases at V and 3 bases at J, with 14 bases between. Germline V CDR1 and CDR2: MNHEY, SMNVEV (reference sequence). The CDR3 length is 15 residues. The CDR3: CASSLLPTLDYEQYF. The CDR3 bases are TGTGCCAGCAGTTTACTTCCTACGCTAGACTACGAGCAGTACTTC.

J is TRBJ2-7 and V is TRBV7-6; 7 bases map to TRBD1. The trim removed 3 bases at V and 0 bases at J, leaving 2 bases unmatched. Germline V gene lookup returns CDR1 SGHVS and CDR2 FNYEAQ. The CDR3 contains 14 residues. CDR3 amino acids: CASSLGTVSYEQYF. The CDR3 DNA follows: TGTGCCAGCAGCTTGGGGACAGTCTCCTACGAGCAGTACTTC.

The genes are TRBV5-1 and TRBJ1-1; 7 nucleotides match TRBD1. J was trimmed by 0 bases and V by 7 bases; bases with no gene match: 3. Germline V gives CDR1 SGHRS, CDR2 YFSETQ. The CDR3 contains 13 residues. The CDR3 sequence is CASQGQLNTEAFF. In DNA form, the CDR3 reads TGCGCCAGCCAGGGACAGCTGAACACTGAAGCTTTCTTT.

The V gene is TRBV2, the J gene TRBJ1-1; 8 bases are shared with TRBD1. V was pared by 6 bases and J by 6 bases, with 9 bases of the junction left unmatched. This CDR3 is built from 14 residues. Looked up from germline, CDR1 is SNHLY and CDR2 is FYNNEI. CDR3 bases: TGTGCCAGCAGGATTAATCAGGGGGCCTCTGAAGCTTTCTTT. It translates to CASRINQGASEAFF.

V is TRBV5-5 and J is TRBJ2-7; 10 bases fit TRBD1. With 4 bases clipped from V and 7 bases from J, the junction kept 8 bases outside the gene matches. The length of the CDR3 is 14 residues. Germline assignment: CDR1 SGHKS and CDR2 YYEKEE (reference sequence). Written as DNA, the CDR3 is TGTGCCAGCAGCGACAGACAGGGGGCTTCTGAGCAGTACTTC. It translates to CASSDRQGASEQYF.

The V gene is TRBV6-6, the J gene TRBJ2-7; D perhaps matches TRBD1 (6 bases). CDR3 length: 14 residues. CDR1 MNHNY and CDR2 SVGAGI come from the germline V gene (reference sequence). Trimming removed 7 bases from V and 5 bases from J, with 18 bases in between. The CDR3 DNA is TGTGCCAGCACCCTAGGGGGATCTCGTGACGAGCAGTACTTC. Translation: CASTLGGSRDEQYF.

V usage is TRBV7-7 and J usage is TRBJ2-5; TRBD2 agrees at 9 bases. The V segment lost 3 bases and the J segment 5 bases; nucleotides outside the gene matches: 7. The CDR3 runs 15 residues. Germline-derived CDR1 and CDR2 are SSHAT and FNYEAQ (reference sequence). CDR3 DNA sequence: TGTGCCAGCAGCTTGCGGGAGGGCCCAATCGAGACCCAGTACTTC. This translates into CASSLREGPIETQYF.

The chain couples TRBV7-9 to TRBJ2-7, with unresolved D. CDR1 and CDR2 from the germline V gene are SEHNR and FQNEAQ (reference sequence). The V and J ends lost 4 bases and 3 bases respectively, with 16 bases between them. The CDR3 sequence is 15 residues long. The CDR3 loop reads CASSSRGPVDYEQYF. The CDR3, as DNA: TGTGCCAGCAGCTCCCGCGGTCCGGTGGACTACGAGCAGTACTTC.

This clone has a handful of counts. The CDR3 DNA sequence: TGCAGCGTTTTCGGGAGGGCCCTCCACAATGAGCAGTTCTTC. Its protein product is CSVFGRALHNEQFF. This rearrangement joins TRBV29-1 to TRBJ2-1; 8 bases match TRBD2. The V segment lost 5 bases and the J segment 5 bases; nucleotides outside the gene matches: 8. Germline V gene data show CDR1 as SQVTM and CDR2 as ANQGSEA. CDR3 length: 14 amino acids.

This rearrangement joins TRBV25-1 to TRBJ1-5; no clear D. V was shortened by 3 bases and J by 0 bases, with 9 bases between the two germline ends. The germline CDR1 and CDR2 sequences are MGHDK and SYGVNS. CDR3 length: 15 amino acids. The CDR3 sequence: CASSELGDSNQPQHF. DNA for the CDR3: TGTGCCAGCAGTGAGTTGGGCGATAGCAATCAGCCCCAGCATTTT.

This chain connects TRBV28 to TRBJ2-5; a weak D match, TRBD2 (7 bases). The CDR3 loop spans 14 amino acids. V was trimmed by 2 bases and J by 7 bases, leaving 14 bases between them. In germline, CDR1 is MDHEN, CDR2 SYDVKM. The CDR3 is CASSLRGGAGTQYF. Written as DNA, the CDR3 is TGTGCCAGCAGTTTACGAGGGGGGGCGGGGACCCAGTACTTC.

This clone was found a few times. The rearrangement uses TRBV30 and TRBJ2-7, with 7 nucleotides matching TRBD1. The CDR3 has 13 residues. Trimming at V came to 5 bases and at J to 0 bases, leaving 4 bases not matched to a gene. Germline lookup yields CDR1 GTSNPN and CDR2 SVGIG (reference sequence). This CDR3 reads CAWGQANSYEQYF. In DNA form, the CDR3 reads TGTGCCTGGGGACAGGCGAACTCCTACGAGCAGTACTTC.

V is TRBV14 and J is TRBJ2-7, with unresolved D. The CDR3 contains 16 residues. Germline V lookup: CDR1 SGHDN, CDR2 FVKESK. The V end was cut by 1 base, the J end by 0 bases, with 13 bases between. The CDR3: CASSQGGYSASYEQYF. CDR3 DNA: TGTGCCAGCAGCCAAGGAGGCTATTCCGCCTCCTACGAGCAGTACTTC.

This clone was detected a few times. This chain joins TRBV7-2 and TRBJ2-1; 9 nucleotides line up with TRBD1. The CDR3 runs 15 residues. CDR1 is SGHTA, CDR2 FQGNSA, per germline. V shed 5 bases and J 5 bases; nucleotides not matched to a gene: 7. For the CDR3, the DNA is TGTGCCAGCAGCCCCGGACAGGGGTCCCACAATGAGCAGTTCTTC. It yields the protein CASSPGQGSHNEQFF.

The genes are TRBV29-1 and TRBJ2-1; D gene uncertain. Per the germline V gene, CDR1 is SQVTM and CDR2 is ANQGSEA. This CDR3 has 9 residues. V dropped 5 bases and J dropped 7 bases, with 3 bases sitting between them. In DNA, the CDR3 is TGCAGCGTTTCTAATGAGCAGTTCTTC. It is translated as CSVSNEQFF.

The rearrangement links TRBV18 to TRBJ1-2; D possibly corresponds to TRBD1 (6 bases). Trimming shortened V by 1 base and J by 4 bases, and 10 bases separated the two germline ends. The length of the CDR3 is 14 residues. Germline V gene sequence: CDR1 KGHSH, CDR2 LQKENI. CDR3 sequence: CASSPQGDSYGYTF. The CDR3 DNA reads TGTGCCAGCTCACCACAGGGGGATTCCTATGGCTACACCTTC.

This clone has only a few counts. The chain carries TRBV19 and TRBJ1-2; the D gene is possibly TRBD1 (6 bases). The CDR3 covers 15 residues. CDR1 is LNHDA, CDR2 SQIVND, per germline (reference sequence). Trimming took 7 bases from V and 4 from J, leaving 19 bases between them. CDR3 sequence reads: CASTQGPEARYGYTF. In DNA form, the CDR3 reads TGTGCCAGTACTCAGGGGCCGGAGGCTCGCTATGGCTACACCTTC.

This clone was found once. This chain links TRBV7-9 with TRBJ2-1, with 9 bases identical to TRBD1. Looked up from germline, CDR1 is SEHNR and CDR2 is FQNEAQ (reference sequence). The CDR3 is 14 amino acids. J was trimmed by 9 bases and V by 5 bases; bases with no gene match: 8. CDR3 loop: CASSQPGDRAEQFF. The CDR3 DNA is TGTGCCAGCAGCCAGCCCGGGGACAGGGCTGAGCAGTTCTTC.

The chain uses TRBV4-1 and TRBJ1-1; D not resolved. The germline V gene has CDR1 MGHRA and CDR2 YSYEKL. The V end was cut by 0 bases, the J end by 5 bases, with 16 bases between. The CDR3 covers 16 residues. CDR3 sequence: CASSQDRTITSTEAFF. Here the CDR3 DNA reads TGCGCCAGCAGCCAAGACAGGACTATAACATCGACTGAAGCTTTCTTT.

The V gene is TRBV6-5, the J gene TRBJ2-7; 10 bases line up with TRBD1. The germline CDR1 and CDR2 sequences are MNHEY and SVGAGI. V was pared by 6 bases and J by 6 bases, with 5 bases of the junction left unmatched. The CDR3 extends over 13 amino acids. CDR3 DNA: TGTGCCAGCAGCCCGACAGGGGGCACCGAGCAGTACTTC. This encodes CASSPTGGTEQYF.

This chain connects TRBV5-5 to TRBJ2-1, with 8 bases that match TRBD1. V was pared by 1 base and J by 6 bases, with 9 bases of the junction left unmatched. The CDR3 is made up of 16 amino acids. Per germline, CDR1 SGHKS and CDR2 YYEKEE (reference sequence). CDR3 sequence (DNA): TGTGCCAGCAGCTTGTTAGAGACAGGGGTAAGCAATGAGCAGTTCTTC. Its protein is CASSLLETGVSNEQFF.

The chain is built from TRBV11-2 and TRBJ2-2, with 13 positions matching TRBD2. Germline CDR1 and CDR2: SGHAT and FQNNGV. With 1 base clipped from V and 9 bases from J, the junction kept 5 bases outside the gene matches. The CDR3 is 16 residues long. The CDR3 DNA reads TGTGCCAGCAGCTTAGGACTAGCGGGAGGTGTACGGGAGCTGTTTTTT. Amino acid sequence: CASSLGLAGGVRELFF.

The chain links TRBV7-2 to TRBJ2-5; TRBD2 might be the D (9 bases). V was shortened by 11 bases and J by 1 base, with 17 bases between the two germline ends. This CDR3 is 14 amino acids long. CDR1 SGHTA and CDR2 FQGNSA come from the germline V gene. The CDR3, as DNA: TGTGCCCTCAGGGGGCGGGGGGGCCAAGAGACCCAGTACTTC. Translated, it gives CALRGRGGQETQYF.

This chain connects TRBV6-6 to TRBJ2-2, with TRBD1 matching over 9 bases. In germline, CDR1 is MNHNY, CDR2 SVGAGI (reference sequence). Trimming cost V 6 bases and J 0 bases; bases outside gene matches: 2. The CDR3 is 15 amino acids. The CDR3 DNA sequence: TGTGCCAGCAGCCGGACAGGGGCGAACACCGGGGAGCTGTTTTTT. This codes for CASSRTGANTGELFF.

V gene TRBV2 combines with J gene TRBJ2-3; 9 nucleotides match TRBD2. J lost 0 bases, V lost 5 bases, and 3 bases had no gene match. Germline CDR1 SNHLY, CDR2 FYNNEI. This CDR3 is built from 15 residues. In DNA, the CDR3 is TGTGCCAGCAGTCTTAGCGGGAGTAGCACAGATACGCAGTATTTT. Its translation is CASSLSGSSTDTQYF. Looking up the rest from reference TRBV2 and TRBJ2-3 gives the full variable domain: EPEVTQTPSHQVTQMGQEVILRCVPISNHLYFYWYRQILGQKVEFLVSFYNNEISEKSEIFDDQFSVERPDGSNFTLKIRSTKLEDSAMYFCASSLSGSSTDTQYFGPGTRLTVL.

The CDR3 loop is CASSEASPGPDTQYF. Written as DNA, the CDR3 is TGTGCCAGCAGTGAGGCTAGCCCCGGCCCAGATACGCAGTATTTT. The chain carries TRBV2 and TRBJ2-3; possible D gene TRBD2, 5 bases. The CDR3 totals 15 residues. V was shortened by 3 bases and J by 4 bases, with 14 bases between the two germline ends. Germline V gene sequence: CDR1 SNHLY, CDR2 FYNNEI.

This chain connects TRBV5-6 to TRBJ2-5; 7 nucleotides agree with TRBD2. The CDR3 covers 13 residues. J lost 5 bases, V lost 4 bases, and 5 bases had no gene match. Per germline, CDR1 SGHDT and CDR2 YYEEEE. This chain's CDR3 is CASSRWGGETQYF. The CDR3 coding sequence is TGTGCCAGCAGCCGCTGGGGGGGGGAGACCCAGTACTTC.